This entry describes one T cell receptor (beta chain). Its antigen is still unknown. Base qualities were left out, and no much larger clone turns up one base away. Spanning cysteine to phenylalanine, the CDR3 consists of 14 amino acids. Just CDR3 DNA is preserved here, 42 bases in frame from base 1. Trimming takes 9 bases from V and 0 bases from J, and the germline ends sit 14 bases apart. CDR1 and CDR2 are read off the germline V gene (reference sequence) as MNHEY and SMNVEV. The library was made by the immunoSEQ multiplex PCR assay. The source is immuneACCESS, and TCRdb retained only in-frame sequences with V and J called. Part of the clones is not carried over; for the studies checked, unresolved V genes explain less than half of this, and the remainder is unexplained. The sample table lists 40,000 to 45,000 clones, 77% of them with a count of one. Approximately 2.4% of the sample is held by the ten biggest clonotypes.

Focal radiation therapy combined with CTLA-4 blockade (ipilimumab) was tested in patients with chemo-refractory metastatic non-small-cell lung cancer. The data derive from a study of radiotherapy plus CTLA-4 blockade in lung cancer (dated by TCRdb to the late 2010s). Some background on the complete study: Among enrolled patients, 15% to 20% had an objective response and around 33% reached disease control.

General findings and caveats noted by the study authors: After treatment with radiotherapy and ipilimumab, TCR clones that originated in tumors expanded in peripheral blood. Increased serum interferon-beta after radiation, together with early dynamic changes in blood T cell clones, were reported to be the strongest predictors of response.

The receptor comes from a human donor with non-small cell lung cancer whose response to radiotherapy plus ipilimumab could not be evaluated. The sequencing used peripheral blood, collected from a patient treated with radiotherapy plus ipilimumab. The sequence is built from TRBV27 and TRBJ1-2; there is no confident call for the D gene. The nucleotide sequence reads TGTGCCAGTGGCAGAGGGCGAGCTAACTATGGCTACACCTTC. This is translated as CASGRGRANYGYTF.